A selection of T cell receptor beta chains follows, all from one sample in a study of naive and memory T cell subsets. In TCRdb, the UMI-ligation and nested PCR reads were re-called with MiXCR into one record per CDR3 protein. The repertoire includes fewer than 150,000 distinct CDR3 sequences, about 20% of them detected once, and roughly 0.63% sits in the top ten. Specimen: naive CD8+ T cells from blood. The receptor source for this set is a human donor in good health. CDR3s include the opening cysteine and the closing phenylalanine or tryptophan. Each record gives: clone size, J gene, CDR3 length, D gene, V gene, CDR3 protein, CDR3 DNA. A D gene is named only where the DNA matches it firmly. A clone size is listed for some rows: how often the clone was seen (once, few, many), or a class if it is expanded.

few TRBJ2-3 17 NA TRBV4-1 CASSQDWYDTSTDTQYF TGCGCCAGCAGCCAAGATTGGTATGATACTAGCACAGATACGCAGTATTTT
many TRBJ2-7 14 TRBD1 TRBV7-3 CASSEGQGSYEQYF TGTGCCAGCAGCGAGGGACAGGGCTCCTACGAGCAGTACTTC
NA TRBJ2-3 14 NA TRBV24-1 CATSGSSFADTQYF TGTGCCACCAGTGGGTCTAGTTTCGCAGATACGCAGTATTTT
NA TRBJ1-5 13 NA TRBV27 CASSVLGNQPQHF TGTGCCAGCAGTGTGCTTGGCAATCAGCCCCAGCATTTT
NA TRBJ1-1 12 NA TRBV14 CASSQVGTEAFF TGTGCCAGCAGCCAAGTTGGGACTGAAGCTTTCTTT
NA TRBJ2-1 14 TRBD2 TRBV24-1 CATSDLAGVGEQFF TGTGCCACCAGTGATTTAGCGGGAGTCGGTGAGCAGTTCTTC
NA TRBJ1-4 16 TRBD1 TRBV7-9 CASSPFPGTENEKLFF TGTGCCAGCAGCCCATTCCCCGGGACAGAAAATGAAAAACTGTTTTTT
few TRBJ2-2 13 NA TRBV24-1 CATSDGYTGELFF TGTGCCACCAGTGACGGGTACACCGGGGAGCTGTTTTTT
NA TRBJ1-5 16 NA TRBV28 CASSLATADSNQPQHF TGTGCCAGCAGTTTAGCCACAGCCGATAGCAATCAGCCCCAGCATTTT
NA TRBJ2-3 12 TRBD2 TRBV27 CASWTSPDTQYF TGTGCCAGCTGGACTAGTCCGGATACGCAGTATTTT
many TRBJ2-2 16 NA TRBV28 CASSFALLARTGELFF TGTGCCAGCAGTTTCGCCCTTCTAGCGCGAACCGGGGAGCTGTTTTTT
few TRBJ2-7 15 TRBD2 TRBV7-6 CASSPGLAVSYEQYF TGTGCCAGCAGCCCGGGACTAGCGGTATCCTACGAGCAGTACTTC
few TRBJ1-1 13 NA TRBV7-6 CASSKDRSTEAFF TGTGCCAGCAGCAAGGATCGTTCCACTGAAGCTTTCTTT
NA TRBJ2-1 12 NA TRBV5-1 CASSLAADEQFF TGCGCCAGCAGCTTGGCAGCCGATGAGCAGTTCTTC
few TRBJ2-1 19 NA TRBV27 CASSLSSGGGRAPYNEQFF TGTGCCAGCAGTTTATCCTCAGGGGGCGGGAGGGCCCCCTACAATGAGCAGTTCTTC
few TRBJ2-1 13 NA TRBV4-1 CASSQVSDNEQFF TGCGCCAGCAGCCAAGTTAGTGACAATGAGCAGTTCTTC
few TRBJ2-1 12 NA TRBV7-8 CATSYVTAEQFF TGTGCCACCTCTTACGTTACCGCTGAGCAGTTCTTC
many TRBJ2-7 13 NA TRBV4-2 CASSPGPAYEQYF TGTGCCAGCAGCCCTGGTCCGGCCTACGAGCAGTACTTC
few TRBJ1-2 13 NA TRBV5-6 CASSHGASYGYTF TGTGCCAGCAGCCATGGGGCTAGCTATGGCTACACCTTC
NA TRBJ2-7 15 NA TRBV29-1 CSVRHSPGRGDEQYF TGCAGCGTTCGCCATTCCCCGGGACGGGGAGACGAGCAGTACTTC
NA TRBJ2-1 14 NA TRBV24-1 CATSDTSTGPIMFF TGTGCCACCAGTGATACATCGACAGGACCGATTATGTTCTTC
NA TRBJ2-1 16 NA TRBV28 CASSWNPLRGYNEQFF TGTGCCAGCAGTTGGAATCCCCTAAGGGGCTACAATGAGCAGTTCTTC
few TRBJ2-5 13 TRBD1 TRBV7-9 CASSSGTEETQYF TGTGCCAGCAGTTCCGGGACAGAAGAGACCCAGTACTTC
few TRBJ2-1 13 NA TRBV29-1 CSVEDPQHNEQFF TGCAGCGTTGAAGACCCCCAGCACAATGAGCAGTTCTTC
NA TRBJ1-1 12 NA TRBV5-6 CASSGTGKEAFF TGTGCCAGCAGCGGGACGGGGAAAGAAGCTTTCTTT
few TRBJ2-1 17 NA TRBV19 CASSRWRGESSYNEQFF TGTGCCAGTAGTAGATGGAGGGGCGAAAGCTCCTACAATGAGCAGTTCTTC
NA TRBJ2-5 15 NA TRBV5-1 CASSPNVAYQETQYF TGCGCCAGCAGCCCGAATGTGGCATATCAAGAGACCCAGTACTTC
few TRBJ1-2 15 NA TRBV12-3/TRBV12-4 CASSFWALANYGYTF TGTGCCAGCAGTTTCTGGGCTCTCGCTAACTATGGCTACACCTTC
NA TRBJ2-3 15 TRBD2 TRBV27 CASRERGSSTDTQYF TGTGCCAGCAGAGAGCGGGGTTCCTCCACAGATACGCAGTATTTT
NA TRBJ2-1 16 TRBD2 TRBV6-2/TRBV6-3 CASSYRLAGVIDEQFF TGTGCCAGCAGTTACCGACTAGCGGGAGTCATCGATGAGCAGTTCTTC
few TRBJ2-1 14 NA TRBV27 CASSARQSYNEQFF TGTGCCAGCAGCGCCCGGCAGTCCTACAATGAGCAGTTCTTC
many TRBJ1-2 14 NA TRBV5-8 CASSLRQLNYGYTF TGTGCCAGCAGCTTGAGACAGCTGAACTATGGCTACACCTTC
NA TRBJ1-5 17 TRBD1 TRBV28 CASSFRSDREGVQPQHF TGTGCCAGCAGTTTTCGCTCGGACAGGGAAGGAGTTCAGCCCCAGCATTTT
few TRBJ1-2 17 TRBD1 TRBV27 CASSSMTGGEANYGYTF TGTGCCAGCAGTTCAATGACAGGGGGCGAAGCTAACTATGGCTACACCTTC
few TRBJ2-3 12 TRBD2 TRBV28 CASSLIAGGPYF TGTGCCAGCAGTTTAATAGCGGGAGGGCCATATTTT
NA TRBJ2-7 15 NA TRBV28 CASSLVRDTLGEQYF TGTGCCAGCAGTTTAGTCCGGGACACCCTTGGGGAGCAGTACTTC
NA TRBJ2-3 18 NA TRBV28 CASSLYPGGTASSDTQYF TGTGCCAGCAGTTTATACCCCGGGGGGACAGCTTCTTCAGATACGCAGTATTTT